Below, 16 T cell receptor beta chains from the same sample are listed, as sequenced in a study of T-cell reconstitution after alpha-beta-depleted transplantation in children (dated by TCRdb to 2016 to 2017). Library preparation used PCR. The sequencer was an Illumina HiSeq 2500. To normalize quantification of the TCRbeta repertoire, the TCR libraries were built with molecular barcoding that relied on unique molecular identifiers. TCRdb passed the public sequencing reads through fastp at Q25 and MiXCR, retaining productive beta sequences. Rows matching on CDR3 protein sequence are summarized as one entry with the most common DNA and genes. In all, the sample holds 350,000 to 400,000 distinct CDR3 sequences, and about 14% of those were seen once. The ten largest account for approximately 4.3% of the sample. The specimen comprised PBMCs, sampled from the stem cell graft. Receptor source: a human donor who donated a stem cell graft to a child with Fanconi anemia.

The V call is TRBV3-1, the J call TRBJ2-1, with 9 bases that match TRBD2. Germline CDR1 LGHDT, CDR2 YNNKEL (reference sequence). The CDR3 spans 19 residues. The V gene end was trimmed by 8 bases and the J gene end by 4 bases; junction bases not matched to a gene: 21. This chain's CDR3 is CASSPKTRRASGVYNEQFF. The CDR3 DNA reads as TGTGCCAGCTCCCCTAAAACTCGTAGGGCTAGCGGGGTATACAATGAGCAGTTCTTC.

The chain carries TRBV29-1 and TRBJ2-7; no definite D call. V was cut by 5 bases and J by 4 bases, with 9 bases left in between. The CDR3 is 11 residues long. The germline V gene has CDR1 SQVTM and CDR2 ANQGSEA. The CDR3 DNA is TGCAGCGTTTCCATCTCTTACGAGCAGTACTTC. Its protein is CSVSISYEQYF.

This chain connects TRBV29-1 to TRBJ2-1, with 10 nucleotides matching TRBD1. Germline trimming cut 1 base from V and 5 bases from J; bases unmatched to any gene: 8. Germline V gene lookup returns CDR1 SQVTM and CDR2 ANQGSEA. The CDR3 covers 16 residues. The CDR3 protein is CSVEVADRGLDNEQFF. CDR3 sequence (DNA): TGCAGCGTTGAAGTTGCCGACAGGGGGCTGGACAATGAGCAGTTCTTC.

Ten or more counts support this clonotype. CDR3 DNA sequence: TGCGCCAGCAGCCTCTACGAGCAGTACTTC. The encoded protein is CASSLYEQYF. The genes are TRBV5-1 and TRBJ2-7, with D unclear. Deletions cut 4 bases from V and 3 bases from J, with 2 bases between. Germline V lookup: CDR1 SGHRS, CDR2 YFSETQ. The CDR3 runs 10 residues.

This clonotype was picked up a small number of times. This chain connects TRBV5-1 to TRBJ2-1, with 10 nucleotides matching TRBD2. CDR1 and CDR2 from the germline V gene are SGHRS and YFSETQ. J lost 8 bases, V lost 3 bases, and 5 bases had no gene match. This CDR3 has 14 residues. CDR3 protein: CASSSSGGAYEQFF. For the CDR3, the DNA is TGCGCCAGCAGCTCAAGCGGGGGGGCCTATGAGCAGTTCTTC.

V is TRBV12-3 or TRBV12-4 and J is TRBJ2-1, with D tentatively TRBD2 (5 bases). V was shortened by 5 bases and J by 8 bases, with 13 bases between the two germline ends. The CDR3 runs to 13 residues. CDR3: CASSPYAGDEQFF. DNA of the CDR3: TGTGCCAGCAGTCCCTATGCCGGGGATGAGCAGTTCTTC.

A few counts support this clonotype. J is TRBJ1-1 and V is TRBV18; no clear D. V was clipped by 3 bases and J by 4 bases, with 15 bases between them. This CDR3 region has 15 residues. Per the germline V gene, CDR1 is KGHSH and CDR2 is LQKENI. The CDR3 sequence is CASSPYGDAVTEAFF. The CDR3 nucleotides read TGTGCCAGCTCACCGTACGGCGATGCGGTCACTGAAGCTTTCTTT. The full variable domain, completed using reference TRBV18 and TRBJ1-1, is NAGVMQNPRHLVRRRGQEARLRCSPMKGHSHVYWYRQLPEEGLKFMVYLQKENIIDESGMPKERFSAEFPKEGPSILRIQQVVRGDSAAYFCASSPYGDAVTEAFFGQGTRLTVV.

The chain is built from TRBV5-1 and TRBJ2-5, with D perhaps TRBD1 or TRBD2 (6 bases each). V was cut by 1 base and J by 5 bases, with 9 bases left in between. Germline V lookup: CDR1 SGHRS, CDR2 YFSETQ. This CDR3 is built from 13 residues. CDR3 DNA sequence: TGCGCCAGCAGCTTGACGGGGGCGGAGACCCAGTACTTC. Its translation is CASSLTGAETQYF.

This clonotype showed up just a few times. V usage is TRBV6-2 or TRBV6-3 and J usage is TRBJ2-2; D gene unclear. This CDR3 is 14 amino acids long. Germline CDR1 reads MNHEY; CDR2 reads SVGEGT. Trimming cost V 2 bases and J 3 bases, with 7 bases left between them. The CDR3 DNA reads as TGTGCCAGCAGTTACGTTTCCCACACCGGGGAGCTGTTTTTT. This translates into CASSYVSHTGELFF.

This chain uses TRBV3-1 with TRBJ1-3; no reliable D call. CDR1 is LGHDT and CDR2 is YNNKEL in the germline V gene (reference sequence). CDR3 size: 15 residues. V shed 2 bases and J shed 0 bases, with 8 bases lying between them. The CDR3 nucleotides read TGTGCCAGCAGCCAAAAGGACCTCTCTGGAAACACCATATATTTT. It translates to CASSQKDLSGNTIYF. Based on the CDR3 plus reference TRBV3-1 and TRBJ1-3, the full variable domain is DTAVSQTPKYLVTQMGNDKSIKCEQNLGHDTMYWYKQDSKKFLKIMFSYNNKELIINETVPNRFSPKSPDKAHLNLHINSLELGDSAVYFCASSQKDLSGNTIYFGEGSWLTVV.

The chain uses TRBV5-4 and TRBJ2-5; 9 bases are a match to TRBD2. The germline CDR1 and CDR2 sequences are SGHNT and YYREEE (reference sequence). With 4 bases clipped from V and 4 bases from J, the junction kept 8 bases outside the gene matches. The CDR3 has 15 residues. The CDR3 nucleotides read TGTGCCAGCAGCCCTAACCCGACTAGCGGAGAGACCCAGTACTTC. As protein: CASSPNPTSGETQYF.

This clonotype was seen repeatedly, ten times or more. This CDR3 is CASRGQAANVLTF. CDR3 DNA sequence: TGTGCCAGCAGGGGACAGGCTGCCAACGTCCTGACTTTC. The V and J genes are TRBV6-5 and TRBJ2-6, with TRBD1 matching 8 bases. The germline V gene has CDR1 MNHEY and CDR2 SVGAGI. J was trimmed by 7 bases and V by 6 bases; bases with no gene match: 2. CDR3 length: 13 amino acids.

This clonotype has a handful of counts. The rearrangement uses TRBV5-1 and TRBJ2-7, with D perhaps TRBD1 (7 bases). The V gene's germline CDR1 is SGHRS and CDR2 YFSETQ. The CDR3 totals 15 residues. V was pared by 2 bases and J by 4 bases, with 16 bases between. CDR3 DNA: TGCGCCAGCAGCTTCGAGACAGGGACTTGGTACGAGCAGTACTTC. Encoded protein: CASSFETGTWYEQYF.

The V call is TRBV19, the J call TRBJ2-4, with D unresolved. Germline CDR1 is LNHDA and CDR2 is SQIVND (reference sequence). The CDR3 runs 16 residues. Trimming removed 0 bases from V and 0 bases from J, with 9 bases in between. Here the CDR3 reads CASSIDPPLAKNIQYF. The CDR3 region has the DNA TGTGCCAGTAGTATAGATCCACCTCTAGCCAAAAACATTCAGTACTTC.

V is TRBV6-2 or TRBV6-3 and J is TRBJ2-4; D possibly corresponds to TRBD2 (6 bases). CDR3 length: 16 residues. CDR1 and CDR2 from the germline V gene are MNHEY and SVGEGT. V was pared by 5 bases and J by 5 bases, with 19 bases between. The CDR3 reads CASSRPGDPAQNIQYF. The CDR3 DNA reads TGTGCCAGCAGTCGTCCGGGAGACCCTGCCCAAAACATTCAGTACTTC.

The chain recombines TRBV3-1 with TRBJ2-1; 10 nucleotides agree with TRBD1. The junction had 6 bases not matched to a gene; V was cut back by 1 base and J by 9 bases. This CDR3 comprises 15 residues. Germline values: CDR1 LGHDT, CDR2 YNNKEL (reference sequence). CDR3 residues: CASSQGTGGGGEQFF. CDR3 sequence (DNA): TGTGCCAGCAGCCAAGGGACAGGGGGAGGTGGTGAGCAGTTCTTC.